This TCR beta chain came from a study of T cell responses to AZD1222 COVID-19 vaccine. Clones were read by immunoSEQ multiplex PCR, and TCRdb kept only the in-frame ones, dropping some. The profile shows roughly 150,000 clones, around 89% of them singletons. In regard to this clone: Its antigen is currently unknown.

V dropped 5 bases and J dropped 4 bases, with 20 bases sitting between them. The CDR3 sequence is 16 residues long. Germline CDR1 and CDR2: MNHEY and SMNVEV (reference sequence). Points from the study as a whole: Without day 14 samples, only post-peak T cell repertoires were studied. Of the AZD1222 recipients, only 5 or 6 were seropositive at baseline. Vaccination with two AZD1222 doses was followed by a rise in Spike-specific TCR breadth and depth.

The chain links TRBV27 to TRBJ1-1; D is possibly TRBD1 (6 bases). The sequencing used peripheral blood, collected on day 0 of AZD1222 vaccination. This sequence originates from an adult in good health. The chain's CDR3 is CASSKDRGFRGTEAFF. The CDR3 DNA follows: TGTGCCAGCAGTAAAGACAGAGGTTTCAGGGGCACTGAAGCTTTCTTT.